Following are 6 T cell receptor beta chains from one sample sequenced in a study of shared clonotypes between healthy human individuals. TCRdb keeps only in-frame clones here, not all; method: immunoSEQ multiplex PCR. The sample shows 950,000 to 1,200,000 clones, about 80% of them seen only once. Sequencing input: memory CD4+ T cells from PBMCs. Subset meaning: CD45RA-negative fraction. These receptor sequences come from a man younger than 35 in good health. Some clones in this sample may be carry-over from other donors' samples.

The chain recombines TRBV28 with TRBJ1-2; D gene unclear. Germline assignment: CDR1 MDHEN and CDR2 SYDVKM. Trimming cost V 7 bases and J 3 bases, with 12 bases left between them. The CDR3 consists of 13 residues. CDR3 amino acids: CASNSGFYYGYTF. The CDR3 bases are TGTGCCAGCAACTCGGGGTTTTACTATGGCTACACCTTC.

V and J are TRBV5-1 and TRBJ2-3; D is perhaps TRBD1 or TRBD2 (5 bases each). Germline assignment: CDR1 SGHRS and CDR2 YFSETQ. V was trimmed by 4 bases and J by 1 base, leaving 16 bases between them. CDR3 length: 16 residues. For the CDR3, the DNA is TGCGCCAGCAGCCAGCACGTGGGGCGGGGCACAGATACGCAGTATTTT. Protein sequence: CASSQHVGRGTDTQYF.

This clone appeared a single time. V usage is TRBV29-1 and J usage is TRBJ1-2; D remains ambiguous. From germline, CDR1 is SQVTM and CDR2 ANQGSEA. V was trimmed by 4 bases and J by 8 bases, leaving 11 bases between them. The CDR3 loop spans 11 amino acids. The CDR3 protein is CSVGRAEGYTF. The CDR3 DNA follows: TGCAGCGTTGGGCGGGCGGAAGGCTACACCTTC.

The chain is built from TRBV9 and TRBJ2-1; the D gene is possibly TRBD2 (6 bases). CDR3 length equals 15 residues. Trimming took 4 bases from V and 4 from J, leaving 15 bases between them. Looked up from germline, CDR1 is SGDLS and CDR2 is YYNGEE. DNA of the CDR3: TGTGCCAGCAGCAAAGGAGGGGACGGTTACAATGAGCAGTTCTTC. It specifies CASSKGGDGYNEQFF.

The rearrangement uses TRBV5-1 and TRBJ1-1; D gene ambiguous. V lost 2 bases and J lost 1, with 6 bases in between. Germline-derived CDR1 and CDR2 are SGHRS and YFSETQ. The length of the CDR3 is 13 residues. The CDR3 nucleotides read TGCGCCAGCAGCTTATACAGGAACACTGAAGCTTTCTTT. Translated: CASSLYRNTEAFF.

As to this clone: This sample includes further DNA sequences coding for the same CDR3. The gene calls are TRBV6-5 and TRBJ2-3; D is unclear. Trimming removed 2 bases from V and 1 base from J, with 7 bases in between. The CDR3 is made up of 14 amino acids. Germline assignment: CDR1 MNHEY and CDR2 SVGAGI. The DNA of the CDR3 is TGTGCCAGCAGTTACCGAGAAGGCACAGATACGCAGTATTTT. This translates into CASSYREGTDTQYF.